This T cell receptor beta chain was documented in a study of blood T cell repertoires in COVID-19. This clone was detected only once. TCRdb's table, derived via immunoSEQ multiplex PCR, lists solely in-frame clones and lacks some. Of 85,000 to 90,000 clones in the sample, more than 75% were seen once. CDR1 is SGHTA, CDR2 FQGNSA, per germline. Losses at the gene ends were 5 bases for V and 9 bases for J; bases not matched to a gene: 6. This CDR3 region has 15 residues. The material sequenced was peripheral blood. The origin of this receptor is a human donor in a cohort sampled during active COVID-19. This chain joins TRBV7-2 and TRBJ2-1; TRBD2 agrees at 14 bases. CDR3 protein: CASSLGLAGVSEQFF. CDR3 nucleotide sequence: TGTGCCAGCAGCCTGGGACTAGCGGGAGTTTCTGAGCAGTTCTTC.